Presented here are 11 T cell receptor beta chains from one specimen sequenced in a study of glioma-infiltrating T cells. Using RNA template, CDR3s of TCR alpha and beta were amplified with iRepertoire arm-PCR. TCRdb ran MiXCR on the multiplex PCR reads and lists one entry per CDR3 protein. The table shows around 390,000 distinct CDR3 sequences, with less than 50% occurring only once. Sequenced input: glioma tissue, nonneoplastic brain tissue, or PBMCs (not recorded which). The receptor set was obtained from a human donor with low-grade glioma or glioblastoma, undergoing nonglioma brain surgery, or in good health (not recorded which).

Ten or more counts support this clonotype. V and J are TRBV27 and TRBJ2-5; tentative D call: TRBD1 (6 bases). The CDR3 contains 14 residues. The ends were cut back, 5 bases at V and 4 bases at J, with 14 bases in the middle. In germline, CDR1 is MNHEY, CDR2 SMNVEV (reference sequence). This chain's CDR3 is CASSTMTGPETQYF. The CDR3 region has the DNA TGTGCCAGCAGTACAATGACAGGACCAGAGACCCAGTACTTC.

The sample holds a few counts of this clonotype. The chain's CDR3 is CASSQDQGSGLGTEAFF. CDR3 sequence (DNA): TGCGCCAGCAGCCAAGATCAAGGTTCAGGGCTTGGCACTGAAGCTTTCTTT. This rearrangement joins TRBV4-3 to TRBJ1-1, with TRBD1 as a possible D gene (5 bases). Trimming pared 0 bases from V and 4 bases from J, leaving 18 bases between. CDR3 length: 17 residues. Germline-derived CDR1 and CDR2 are LGHNA and YSLEER.

This clonotype was detected many times. CDR3 in amino acids: CASSLSGYEQYF. CDR3 coding DNA: TGTGCCAGCAGTTTGTCGGGCTACGAGCAGTACTTC. V usage is TRBV27 and J usage is TRBJ2-7; D ambiguous. Germline V gene data show CDR1 as MNHEY and CDR2 as SMNVEV (reference sequence). The CDR3 loop spans 12 amino acids. V gave up 3 bases and J gave up 3 bases, with 6 bases separating them.

The V gene is TRBV20-1, the J gene TRBJ2-7, with 12 nucleotides matching TRBD1. The junction had 24 bases not matched to a gene; V was cut back by 6 bases and J by 9 bases. The CDR3 has 18 amino acids. Germline V CDR1 and CDR2: DFQATT, SNEGSKA (reference sequence). The CDR3 here is CSAEGQGATADVAWGQYF. In nucleotides, the CDR3 is TGCAGTGCGGAGGGACAGGGGGCAACGGCAGACGTGGCGTGGGGGCAGTACTTC.

The rearrangement links TRBV15 to TRBJ2-7; the D is unclear. Germline CDR1 and CDR2: LNHNV and YYDKDF (reference sequence). Trimming removed 2 bases from V and 6 bases from J, with 11 bases in between. CDR3 size: 13 residues. CDR3 residues: CATSRLGMGEQYF. The DNA of the CDR3 is TGTGCCACCAGCAGACTGGGGATGGGCGAGCAGTACTTC.

The chain combines TRBV4-1 with TRBJ2-7; D gene uncertain. CDR1 and CDR2 (germline): MGHRA, YSYEKL. The CDR3 spans 17 residues. The germline V and J ends were trimmed by 0 bases and 0 bases, with 15 bases remaining between them. DNA for the CDR3: TGCGCCAGCAGCCAAGATCATCGAGCGATAAGCTCCTACGAGCAGTACTTC. Encoded protein: CASSQDHRAISSYEQYF.

V gene TRBV2 combines with J gene TRBJ2-3, with D unclear. Per the germline V gene, CDR1 is SNHLY and CDR2 is FYNNEI. V was clipped by 2 bases and J by 2 bases, with 8 bases between them. The CDR3 loop spans 14 amino acids. CDR3 coding DNA: TGTGCCAGCAGTGAAATATCCACCACAGATACGCAGTATTTT. This sequence encodes CASSEISTTDTQYF.

This clonotype was detected only a few times. This chain joins TRBV7-6 and TRBJ2-3; a possible D gene is TRBD1 (5 bases). The CDR3 contains 13 residues. Trimming shortened V by 5 bases and J by 4 bases, and 10 bases separated the two germline ends. Germline CDR1 and CDR2: SGHVS and FNYEAQ. The chain's CDR3 is CASSPDRPDTQYF. The DNA for the CDR3 is TGTGCCAGCAGCCCCGACAGACCAGATACGCAGTATTTT.

The CDR3 DNA follows: TGTGCCAGCAGTCCCGGGACTGAGACCTACGAGCAGTTCTTC. This sequence encodes CASSPGTETYEQFF. The chain employs TRBV6-1 and TRBJ2-1; tentative D call: TRBD2 (6 bases). Germline CDR1 and CDR2: MNHNS and SASEGT. This CDR3 comprises 14 residues. With 5 bases removed from V and 10 bases from J, the gap between germline ends came to 18 bases.

In this sample, this clonotype turned up many times. V and J are TRBV20-1 and TRBJ2-7, with 10 bases fitting TRBD2. The CDR3 loop spans 15 amino acids. After removal of 6 bases from V and 1 base from J, the junction contained 9 bases not matched to a gene. From germline, CDR1 is DFQATT and CDR2 SNEGSKA (reference sequence). The DNA of the CDR3 is TGCAGTGCACCAAAAGGACTAGCGGATTCCTACGAGCAGTACTTC. Protein product: CSAPKGLADSYEQYF.

In the case of this clonotype: A much more abundant neighbour one base away suggests this may be a read error. This sequence joins TRBV6-2 or TRBV6-3 and TRBJ2-7; D not certain. Looked up from germline, CDR1 is MNHEY and CDR2 is SVGEGT. CDR3 length: 14 residues. Here the CDR3 reads CVSSYSAGNYEQYF. CDR3 DNA sequence: TGTGTCAGCAGTTACTCGGCAGGTAACTACGAGCAGTACTTC.